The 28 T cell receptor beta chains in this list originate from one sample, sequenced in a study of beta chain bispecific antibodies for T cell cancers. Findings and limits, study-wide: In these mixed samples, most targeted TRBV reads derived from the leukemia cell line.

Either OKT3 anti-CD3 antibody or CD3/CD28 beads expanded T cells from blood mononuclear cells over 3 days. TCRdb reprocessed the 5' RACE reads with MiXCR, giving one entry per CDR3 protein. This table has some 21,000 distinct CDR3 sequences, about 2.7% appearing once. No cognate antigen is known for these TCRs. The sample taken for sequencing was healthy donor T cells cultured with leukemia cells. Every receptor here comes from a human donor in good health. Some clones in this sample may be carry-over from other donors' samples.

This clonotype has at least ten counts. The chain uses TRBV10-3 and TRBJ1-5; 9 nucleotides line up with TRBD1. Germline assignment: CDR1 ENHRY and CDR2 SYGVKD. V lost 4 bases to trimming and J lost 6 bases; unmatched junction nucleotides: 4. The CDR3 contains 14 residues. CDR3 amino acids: CAISGTGVGQPQHF. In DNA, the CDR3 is TGTGCCATCAGTGGGACAGGGGTCGGTCAGCCCCAGCATTTT.

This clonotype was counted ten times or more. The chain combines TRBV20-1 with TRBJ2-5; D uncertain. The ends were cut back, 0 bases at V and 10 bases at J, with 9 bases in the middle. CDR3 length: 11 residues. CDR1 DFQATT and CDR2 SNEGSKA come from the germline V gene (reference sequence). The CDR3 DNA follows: TGCAGTGCTAGAGATGGAAGGGACCAGTACTTC. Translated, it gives CSARDGRDQYF.

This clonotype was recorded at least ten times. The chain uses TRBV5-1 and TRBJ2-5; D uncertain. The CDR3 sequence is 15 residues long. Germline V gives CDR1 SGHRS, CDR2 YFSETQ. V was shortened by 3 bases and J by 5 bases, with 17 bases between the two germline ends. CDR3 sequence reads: CASSSSTSAQETQYF. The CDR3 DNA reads TGCGCCAGCAGCTCCTCGACCTCGGCCCAGGAGACCCAGTACTTC.

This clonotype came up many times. CDR3 coding DNA: TGTGCCAGCGCTGGTGGGAGCACCCTGGGAGAGACCCAGTACTTC. This sequence encodes CASAGGSTLGETQYF. The V and J genes are TRBV5-5 and TRBJ2-5; maybe TRBD2 (5 bases). This CDR3 region has 15 residues. The V gene lost 7 bases and the J gene lost 4 bases, with 20 bases spanning the gap. The V gene's germline CDR1 is SGHKS and CDR2 YYEKEE (reference sequence). Looking up the rest from reference TRBV5-5 and TRBJ2-5 gives the full variable domain: DAGVTQSPTHLIKTRGQQVTLRCSPISGHKSVSWYQQVLGQGPQFIFQYYEKEERGRGNFPDRFSARQFPNYSSELNVNALLLGDSALYLCASAGGSTLGETQYFGPGTRLLVL.

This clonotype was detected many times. The CDR3 region is CSVEKEFNEQYF. CDR3 in DNA: TGCAGCGTTGAGAAGGAGTTCAACGAGCAGTACTTC. The gene calls are TRBV29-1 and TRBJ2-7; no clear D. Per germline, CDR1 SQVTM and CDR2 ANQGSEA. Between the trimmed V and J ends, which lost 3 bases and 5 bases, there was a span of 11 bases. CDR3 length: 12 amino acids.

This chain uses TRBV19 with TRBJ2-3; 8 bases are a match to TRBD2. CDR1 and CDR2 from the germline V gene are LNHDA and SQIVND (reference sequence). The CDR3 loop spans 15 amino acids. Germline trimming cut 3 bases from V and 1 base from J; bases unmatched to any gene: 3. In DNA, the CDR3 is TGTGCCAGTAGTATGTGGCGGGGGGGCACAGATACGCAGTATTTT. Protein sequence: CASSMWRGGTDTQYF.

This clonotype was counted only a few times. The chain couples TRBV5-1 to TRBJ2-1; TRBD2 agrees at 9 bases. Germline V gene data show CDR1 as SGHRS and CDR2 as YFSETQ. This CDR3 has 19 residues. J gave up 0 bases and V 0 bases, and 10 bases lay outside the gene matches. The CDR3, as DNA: TGCGCCAGCAGCTTGGAGCCTAGCGGGGCGTCGAGCTCCTACAATGAGCAGTTCTTC. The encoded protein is CASSLEPSGASSSYNEQFF.

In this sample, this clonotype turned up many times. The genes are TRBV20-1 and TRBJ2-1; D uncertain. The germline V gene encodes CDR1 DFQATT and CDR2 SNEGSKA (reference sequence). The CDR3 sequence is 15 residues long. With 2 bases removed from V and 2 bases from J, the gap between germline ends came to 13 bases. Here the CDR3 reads CSARRSRIAYNEQFF. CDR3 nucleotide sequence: TGCAGTGCTAGAAGGTCACGGATTGCCTACAATGAGCAGTTCTTC.

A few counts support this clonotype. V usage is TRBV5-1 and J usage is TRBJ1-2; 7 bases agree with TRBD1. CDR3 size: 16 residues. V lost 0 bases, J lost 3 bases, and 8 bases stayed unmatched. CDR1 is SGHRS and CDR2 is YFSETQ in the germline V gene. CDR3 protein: CASSLGLGTDDYGYTF. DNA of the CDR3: TGCGCCAGCAGCTTGGGCCTTGGGACAGACGACTATGGCTACACCTTC. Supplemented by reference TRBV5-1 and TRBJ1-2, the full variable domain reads KAGVTQTPRYLIKTRGQQVTLSCSPISGHRSVSWYQQTPGQGLQFLFEYFSETQRNKGNFPGRFSGRQFSNSRSEMNVSTLELGDSALYLCASSLGLGTDDYGYTFGSGTRLTVV.

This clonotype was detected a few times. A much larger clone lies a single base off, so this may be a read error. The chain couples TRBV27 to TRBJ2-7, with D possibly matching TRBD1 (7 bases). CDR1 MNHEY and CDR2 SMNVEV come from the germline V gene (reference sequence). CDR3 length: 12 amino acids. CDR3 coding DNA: TGTGCCAACAGTGAAACAGGGGAGGTGCAGTACTTC. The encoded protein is CANSETGEVQYF.

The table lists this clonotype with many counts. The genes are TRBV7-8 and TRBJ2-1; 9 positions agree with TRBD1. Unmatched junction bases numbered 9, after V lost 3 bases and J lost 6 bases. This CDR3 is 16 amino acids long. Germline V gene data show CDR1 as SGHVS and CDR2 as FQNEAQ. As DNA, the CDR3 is TGTGCCAGCAGCTTCTTAACCGGGACAGGGCCCAATGAGCAGTTCTTC. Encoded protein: CASSFLTGTGPNEQFF.

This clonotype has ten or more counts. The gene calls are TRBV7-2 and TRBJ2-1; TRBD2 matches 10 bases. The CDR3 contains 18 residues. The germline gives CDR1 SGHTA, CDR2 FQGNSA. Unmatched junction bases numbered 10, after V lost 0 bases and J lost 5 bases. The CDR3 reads CASSLAVWDLAGDNEQFF. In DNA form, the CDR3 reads TGTGCCAGCAGCTTAGCTGTTTGGGACCTAGCGGGGGACAATGAGCAGTTCTTC.

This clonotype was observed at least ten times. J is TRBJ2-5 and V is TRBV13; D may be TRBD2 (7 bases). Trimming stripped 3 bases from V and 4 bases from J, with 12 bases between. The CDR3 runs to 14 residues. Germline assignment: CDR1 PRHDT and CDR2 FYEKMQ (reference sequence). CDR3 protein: CASSFGGLGETQYF. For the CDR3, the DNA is TGTGCCAGCAGCTTCGGGGGGCTCGGAGAGACCCAGTACTTC.

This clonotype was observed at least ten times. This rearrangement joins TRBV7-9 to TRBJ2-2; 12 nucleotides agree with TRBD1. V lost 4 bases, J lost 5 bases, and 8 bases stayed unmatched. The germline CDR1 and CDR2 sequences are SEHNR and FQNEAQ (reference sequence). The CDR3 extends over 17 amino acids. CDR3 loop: CASSSRGTGGETGELFF. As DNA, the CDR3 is TGTGCCAGCAGCTCACGGGGGACAGGGGGCGAAACCGGGGAGCTGTTTTTT.

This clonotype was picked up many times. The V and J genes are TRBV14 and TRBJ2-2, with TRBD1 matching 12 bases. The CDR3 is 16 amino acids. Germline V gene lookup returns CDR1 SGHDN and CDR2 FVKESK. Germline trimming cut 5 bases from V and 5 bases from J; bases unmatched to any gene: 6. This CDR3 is CASSVGTGGRTGELFF. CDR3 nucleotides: TGTGCCAGCAGCGTGGGGACAGGGGGCCGGACCGGGGAGCTGTTTTTT.

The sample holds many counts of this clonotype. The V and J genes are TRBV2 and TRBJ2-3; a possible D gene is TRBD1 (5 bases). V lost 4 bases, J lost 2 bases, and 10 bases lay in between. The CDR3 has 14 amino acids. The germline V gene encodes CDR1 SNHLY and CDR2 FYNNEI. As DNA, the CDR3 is TGTGCCAGCAGTGTCCGACAGATCACAGATACGCAGTATTTT. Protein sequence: CASSVRQITDTQYF. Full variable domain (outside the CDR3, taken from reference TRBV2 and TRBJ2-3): EPEVTQTPSHQVTQMGQEVILRCVPISNHLYFYWYRQILGQKVEFLVSFYNNEISEKSEIFDDQFSVERPDGSNFTLKIRSTKLEDSAMYFCASSVRQITDTQYFGPGTRLTVL.

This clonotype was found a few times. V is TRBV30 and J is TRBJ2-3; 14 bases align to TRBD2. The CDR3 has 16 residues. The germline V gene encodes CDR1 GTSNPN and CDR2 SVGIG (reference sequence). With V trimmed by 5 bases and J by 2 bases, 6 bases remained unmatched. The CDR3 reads CAWRRGLAGATDTQYF. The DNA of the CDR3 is TGTGCCTGGCGCCGGGGACTAGCGGGGGCCACAGATACGCAGTATTTT.

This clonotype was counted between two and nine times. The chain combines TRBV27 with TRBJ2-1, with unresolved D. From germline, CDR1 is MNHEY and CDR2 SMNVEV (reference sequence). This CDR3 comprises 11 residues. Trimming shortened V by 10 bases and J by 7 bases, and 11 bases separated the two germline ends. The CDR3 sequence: CATMERNEQFF. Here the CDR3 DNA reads TGTGCCACCATGGAGAGGAATGAGCAGTTCTTC.

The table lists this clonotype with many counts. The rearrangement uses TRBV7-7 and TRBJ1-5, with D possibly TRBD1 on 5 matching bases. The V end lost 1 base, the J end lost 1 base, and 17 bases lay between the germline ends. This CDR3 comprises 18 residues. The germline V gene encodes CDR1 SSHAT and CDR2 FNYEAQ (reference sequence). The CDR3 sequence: CASSLDRTLTLSNQPQHF. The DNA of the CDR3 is TGTGCCAGCAGCTTAGACAGGACCCTGACCTTGAGCAATCAGCCCCAGCATTTT.

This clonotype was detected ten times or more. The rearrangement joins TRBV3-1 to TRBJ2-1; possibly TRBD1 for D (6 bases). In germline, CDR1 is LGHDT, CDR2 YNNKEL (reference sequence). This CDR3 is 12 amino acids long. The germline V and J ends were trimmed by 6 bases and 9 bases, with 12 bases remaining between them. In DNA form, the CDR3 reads TGTGCCAGCAGTCCTCAGGGGATTGAGCAGTTCTTC. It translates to CASSPQGIEQFF.

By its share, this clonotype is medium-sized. Here the CDR3 reads CAISESTGENTEAFF. CDR3 DNA sequence: TGTGCCATCAGTGAGTCGACAGGGGAGAACACTGAAGCTTTCTTT. V and J are TRBV10-3 and TRBJ1-1; 8 bases agree with TRBD1. V shed 0 bases, J shed 1 base, and the junction held 1 base outside the gene matches. The V gene's germline CDR1 is ENHRY and CDR2 SYGVKD. This CDR3 comprises 15 residues.

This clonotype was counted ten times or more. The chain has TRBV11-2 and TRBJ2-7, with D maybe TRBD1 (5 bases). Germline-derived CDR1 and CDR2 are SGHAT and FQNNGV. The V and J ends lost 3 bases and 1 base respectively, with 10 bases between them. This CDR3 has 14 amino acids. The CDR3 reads CASSLVTASYEQYF. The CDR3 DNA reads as TGTGCCAGCAGCTTGGTGACAGCTTCCTACGAGCAGTACTTC.

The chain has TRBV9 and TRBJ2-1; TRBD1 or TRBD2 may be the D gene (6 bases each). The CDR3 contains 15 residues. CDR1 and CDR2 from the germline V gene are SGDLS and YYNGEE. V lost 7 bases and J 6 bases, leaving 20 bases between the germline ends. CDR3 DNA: TGTGCCAGCGCGATCGGGGGCTTTCTCTCCAATGAGCAGTTCTTC. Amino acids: CASAIGGFLSNEQFF.

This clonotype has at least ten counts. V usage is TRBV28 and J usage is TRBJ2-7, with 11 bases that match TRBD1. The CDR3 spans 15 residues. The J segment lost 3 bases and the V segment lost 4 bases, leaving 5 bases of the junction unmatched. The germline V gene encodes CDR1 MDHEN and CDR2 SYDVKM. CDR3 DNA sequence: TGTGCCAGCAGTTCAACCGGGACAGGGGGCTACGAGCAGTACTTC. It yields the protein CASSSTGTGGYEQYF. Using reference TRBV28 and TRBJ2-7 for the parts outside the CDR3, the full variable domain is DVKVTQSSRYLVKRTGEKVFLECVQDMDHENMFWYRQDPGLGLRLIYFSYDVKMKEKGDIPEGYSVSREKKERFSLILESASTNQTSMYLCASSSTGTGGYEQYFGPGTRLTVT.

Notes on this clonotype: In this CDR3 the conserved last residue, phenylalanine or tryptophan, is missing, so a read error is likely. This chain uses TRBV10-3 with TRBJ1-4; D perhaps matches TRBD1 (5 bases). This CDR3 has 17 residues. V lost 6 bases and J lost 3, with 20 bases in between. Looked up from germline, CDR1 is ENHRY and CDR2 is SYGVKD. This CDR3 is CAIREPGDGPANEKLFL. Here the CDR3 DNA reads TGTGCCATCAGGGAACCGGGGGACGGTCCGGCTAATGAAAAACTGTTTTTA.

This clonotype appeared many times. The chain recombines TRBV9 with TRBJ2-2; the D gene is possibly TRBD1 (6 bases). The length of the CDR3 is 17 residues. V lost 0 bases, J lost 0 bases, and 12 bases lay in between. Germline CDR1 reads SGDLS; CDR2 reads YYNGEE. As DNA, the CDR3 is TGTGCCAGCAGCGTAGCCCGGACAGAGACGAACACCGGGGAGCTGTTTTTT. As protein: CASSVARTETNTGELFF.

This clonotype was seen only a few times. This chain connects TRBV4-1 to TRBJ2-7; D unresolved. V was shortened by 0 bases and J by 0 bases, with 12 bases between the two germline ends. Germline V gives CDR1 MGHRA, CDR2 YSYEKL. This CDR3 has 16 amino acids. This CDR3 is CASSQDLTQSSYEQYF. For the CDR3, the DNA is TGCGCCAGCAGCCAAGATCTCACCCAGAGCTCCTACGAGCAGTACTTC.

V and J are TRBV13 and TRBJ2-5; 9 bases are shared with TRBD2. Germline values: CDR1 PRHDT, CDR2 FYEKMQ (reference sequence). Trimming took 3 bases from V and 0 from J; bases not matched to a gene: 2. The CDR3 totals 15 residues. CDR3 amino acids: CASSLGGGDQETQYF. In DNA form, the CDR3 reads TGTGCCAGCAGCTTGGGCGGGGGGGACCAAGAGACCCAGTACTTC.